The next 19 T cell receptor beta chains were all read from a single sample in a study of blood T cell repertoires in COVID-19 (TCRdb year 2020). Preparation of the library involved the immunoSEQ multiplex PCR assay. TCRdb provides this immuneACCESS table in a form limited to in-frame rearrangements. Some clones are lacking; in checked studies, under half of them reflect an unresolved V gene, and why the rest are absent is not known. The sample table shows tens of thousands of clones, and 76% are seen once. The ten most abundant clones make up around 6.4% of the sample. The sequencing input was peripheral blood. The receptors stem from a woman between 45 and 65 years old with active or convalescent COVID-19.

This clone turned up a few times. Other DNA sequences from this sample encode an identical CDR3 as well. This rearrangement joins TRBV6-6 to TRBJ1-2; 11 bases line up with TRBD1. J lost 7 bases, V lost 0 bases, and 1 base had no gene match. This CDR3 has 14 amino acids. Germline values: CDR1 MNHNY, CDR2 SVGAGI (reference sequence). CDR3 residues: CASSYSDRGRGYTF. CDR3 nucleotides: TGTGCCAGCAGTTACTCGGACAGGGGGCGTGGCTACACCTTC.

The CDR3 DNA is TGCAGTGCTAGAGACGCCGGGGGCTACACCTTC. Its translation is CSARDAGGYTF. The V call is TRBV20-1, the J call TRBJ1-2; no clear D gene. CDR1 is DFQATT, CDR2 SNEGSKA, per germline (reference sequence). Trimming took off 0 bases at V and 8 bases at J, with 7 bases between the two ends. The CDR3 is made up of 11 amino acids.

This chain links TRBV30 with TRBJ2-7; tentative D call: TRBD1 (6 bases). The V end was cut by 0 bases, the J end by 0 bases, with 15 bases between. The CDR3 runs to 16 residues. Germline-derived CDR1 and CDR2 are GTSNPN and SVGIG (reference sequence). CDR3 sequence: CAWSVSPGAHSYEQYF. The CDR3 DNA is TGTGCCTGGAGTGTATCCCCAGGGGCCCACTCCTACGAGCAGTACTTC.

The V gene is TRBV6-1, the J gene TRBJ2-7, with D uncertain. CDR1 and CDR2 (germline): MNHNS, SASEGT. The ends were cut back, 2 bases at V and 2 bases at J, with 7 bases in the middle. CDR3 length equals 13 residues. In DNA form, the CDR3 reads TGTGCCAGCAGTGAACCCGAGACCTACGAGCAGTACTTC. Its translation is CASSEPETYEQYF.

The chain combines TRBV29-1 with TRBJ1-1; tentatively, D is TRBD1 (5 bases). Germline assignment: CDR1 SQVTM and CDR2 ANQGSEA. The CDR3 is 12 residues long. V was clipped by 2 bases and J by 3 bases, with 7 bases between them. The CDR3 spells CSVEQGYTEAFF. The DNA for the CDR3 is TGCAGCGTTGAACAGGGTTACACTGAAGCTTTCTTT.

This chain connects TRBV10-3 to TRBJ1-2; TRBD1 might be the D (6 bases). With 10 bases removed from V and 0 bases from J, the gap between germline ends came to 12 bases. Looked up from germline, CDR1 is ENHRY and CDR2 is SYGVKD. The length of the CDR3 is 13 residues. The DNA of the CDR3 is TGTGCCAGCCGGGGGGCCCCTAACTATGGCTACACCTTC. Translation gives CASRGAPNYGYTF.

This clone was found a few times. The chain employs TRBV10-3 and TRBJ1-1, with D hard to call. Germline CDR1 is ENHRY and CDR2 is SYGVKD. Trimming took off 7 bases at V and 3 bases at J, with 12 bases between the two ends. The CDR3 is 13 residues long. In nucleotides, the CDR3 is TGTGCCATCAAGGGAGGGTACGACACTGAAGCTTTCTTT. Its protein is CAIKGGYDTEAFF.

This chain uses TRBV27 with TRBJ2-1; D perhaps matches TRBD2 (6 bases). The CDR3 has 15 amino acids. Germline CDR1 MNHEY, CDR2 SMNVEV (reference sequence). V lost 5 bases to trimming and J lost 4 bases, with 15 bases between them. CDR3 DNA sequence: TGTGCCAGCAGTCAGAGCGGGCGGGTTTACAATGAGCAGTTCTTC. Translation: CASSQSGRVYNEQFF.

J is TRBJ1-1 and V is TRBV13; 7 nucleotides agree with TRBD1. The CDR3 runs 15 residues. Germline assignment: CDR1 PRHDT and CDR2 FYEKMQ (reference sequence). J lost 6 bases, V lost 5 bases, and 12 bases had no gene match. The CDR3 nucleotides are TGTGCCAGCAGCCACGGTAGAGGGGGCGTCGCTGAAGCTTTCTTT. Translation: CASSHGRGGVAEAFF.

The V call is TRBV11-2, the J call TRBJ1-2; no firm D call. Between the trimmed V and J ends, which lost 1 base and 4 bases, there was a span of 10 bases. Germline CDR1 and CDR2: SGHAT and FQNNGV. This CDR3 spans 14 amino acids. The CDR3 sequence is CASSLAFSSYGYTF. For the CDR3, the DNA is TGTGCCAGCAGCTTAGCGTTTAGTTCCTATGGCTACACCTTC.

The J gene is TRBJ1-2, the V gene TRBV14; 11 bases agree with TRBD1. Germline V lookup: CDR1 SGHDN, CDR2 FVKESK. The trim removed 4 bases at V and 0 bases at J, leaving 7 bases unmatched. CDR3 size: 17 residues. Here the CDR3 reads CASSPRTGGIANYGYTF. The CDR3 nucleotides read TGTGCCAGCAGCCCTCGGACAGGGGGCATAGCTAACTATGGCTACACCTTC.

This clone was detected a few times. The chain combines TRBV27 with TRBJ2-1; TRBD2 agrees at 11 bases. From germline, CDR1 is MNHEY and CDR2 SMNVEV (reference sequence). This CDR3 has 16 amino acids. Unmatched junction bases numbered 7, after V lost 2 bases and J lost 7 bases. This CDR3 reads CASSLPLAGGWNEQFF. CDR3 bases: TGTGCCAGCAGTTTACCCCTAGCGGGAGGCTGGAATGAGCAGTTCTTC.

The V call is TRBV14, the J call TRBJ2-3; tentative D call: TRBD1 (5 bases). CDR1 SGHDN and CDR2 FVKESK come from the germline V gene. The CDR3 is 14 residues long. With 0 bases removed from V and 6 bases from J, the gap between germline ends came to 10 bases. The CDR3 DNA sequence: TGTGCCAGCAGCCAAGATTGGGGCATTGATACGCAGTATTTT. Protein product: CASSQDWGIDTQYF.

This CDR3 is CASMGLAGSDEQFF. The CDR3, as DNA: TGTGCCAGTATGGGACTAGCGGGATCCGATGAGCAGTTCTTC. The V gene is TRBV19, the J gene TRBJ2-1; 13 bases line up with TRBD2. This CDR3 comprises 14 residues. V lost 7 bases and J lost 8; bases outside the gene matches: 5. From germline, CDR1 is LNHDA and CDR2 SQIVND (reference sequence).

The chain has TRBV7-2 and TRBJ1-5; a possible D gene is TRBD1 (6 bases). This CDR3 region has 16 residues. V was pared by 1 base and J by 4 bases, with 14 bases between. CDR1 is SGHTA and CDR2 is FQGNSA in the germline V gene. CDR3 bases: TGTGCCAGCAGCTTAGAGGGGGTAATGTGGAATCAGCCCCAGCATTTT. The encoded protein is CASSLEGVMWNQPQHF.

The chain joins TRBV19 to TRBJ1-1; tentatively, D is TRBD1 (6 bases). V was shortened by 6 bases and J by 5 bases, with 13 bases between the two germline ends. CDR3 length: 13 residues. Germline V lookup: CDR1 LNHDA, CDR2 SQIVND (reference sequence). The CDR3 DNA reads as TGTGCCAGTAGGTACAGGGAAAGGACTGAAGCTTTCTTT. The encoded protein is CASRYRERTEAFF.

This sequence joins TRBV9 and TRBJ2-3, with TRBD2 matching over 12 bases. Germline V gene lookup returns CDR1 SGDLS and CDR2 YYNGEE. The ends lost 2 bases at V and 3 bases at J; junction bases unmatched: 10. This CDR3 is 18 amino acids long. This chain's CDR3 is CASSVSSGRAVETDTQYF. CDR3 DNA: TGTGCCAGCAGCGTCTCTAGCGGGAGGGCAGTGGAAACAGATACGCAGTATTTT.

The rearrangement uses TRBV6-5 and TRBJ1-2; 8 bases are a match to TRBD1. There are 15 residues in the CDR3. Germline assignment: CDR1 MNHEY and CDR2 SVGAGI. Trimming cost V 0 bases and J 4 bases; bases outside gene matches: 4. CDR3 DNA sequence: TGTGCCAGCAGTTACTCCCAGGGGGCGATCTATGGCTACACCTTC. Its translation: CASSYSQGAIYGYTF.

This clone was counted only a few times. The chain carries TRBV27 and TRBJ1-2; TRBD1 agrees at 7 bases. Per the germline V gene, CDR1 is MNHEY and CDR2 is SMNVEV (reference sequence). The CDR3 has 13 residues. The V gene end was trimmed by 6 bases and the J gene end by 2 bases; junction bases not matched to a gene: 3. DNA for the CDR3: TGTGCCAGCAGCGCGGACAGGAACTATGGCTACACCTTC. The encoded protein is CASSADRNYGYTF.